The present T cell receptor beta chain was sequenced within a study of blood T cells in healthy people across ages. On the study more broadly: Template switching recovered approximately one barcoded beta molecule for every two T cells. Overall study results and limits: Age showed a roughly linear inverse relationship with TCR beta diversity per million T cells.

Note on this clonotype: What it recognizes is unknown.

PCR was performed a second time for about 7 to 11 cycles using a sample-barcoded 5' primer and a J-beta primer mix. Each cDNA molecule, via a template-switch adaptor with 12 random nucleotides, was tagged. TCRdb passed the 5' RACE reads through MiXCR, listing each CDR3 protein once. Found here are hundreds of thousands of distinct CDR3 sequences, approximately 30% of them singletons; the top ten hold about a sixth. The source material was blood. The source is a woman older than 75 in good health.

The CDR3 DNA sequence: TGTGCCAGCAGCCAGCTTTCGTCGGCTCAGCCCCAGCATTTT. Its protein product is CASSQLSSAQPQHF. This chain joins TRBV2 and TRBJ1-5; D call uncertain. V lost 6 bases to trimming and J lost 6 bases, with 15 bases between them. CDR1 is SNHLY, CDR2 FYNNEI, per germline. CDR3 length equals 14 residues.